This record looks at one T cell receptor (beta chain) sequence and its context. The data belong to a study of shared clonotypes between healthy human individuals. The CDR3 is 16 residues long. The germline gives CDR1 MDHEN, CDR2 SYDVKM. V was shortened by 8 bases and J by 4 bases, with 22 bases between the two germline ends. Positively selected for CCR7, the CD45RO-negative cells used as naive CD8 cells excluded terminally differentiated effector memory CD45RA+ cells. The study drew its donors from healthy HIV-negative adults without recent acute infections or vaccinations. Sequencing used immunoSEQ multiplex PCR; TCRdb keeps in-frame clones, though not all of them. The sample has about 2 million clones; about 95% are singletons.

The chain links TRBV28 to TRBJ2-3, with a tentative D call TRBD2 (6 bases). Sequencing input: naive CD8+ T cells sorted from blood. The clonotype originates from a man aged 18 to 29 in good health. Written as DNA, the CDR3 is TGTGCCAGCGGGGGGACCGGGACCTTGGGCCCAGATACGCAGTATTTT. It is translated as CASGGTGTLGPDTQYF.